Shown below are 32 T cell receptor beta chains from a single sample sequenced in a study of blood T cells in healthy people across ages. The use of a sample-barcoded 5' primer and a J-beta primer mix characterized a second PCR of about 6 to 12 cycles. TCRdb re-derived calls from the 5' RACE reads in MiXCR, one entry per CDR3 protein. The sample yields over 600,000 distinct CDR3 sequences, roughly 21% seen once. Sequenced input: blood. The source is a man between 65 and 85 years old in good health.

A few counts support this clonotype. The gene calls are TRBV5-5 and TRBJ2-7, with TRBD1 as a possible D gene (5 bases). CDR3 length: 13 amino acids. Deletions cut 2 bases from V and 9 bases from J, with 15 bases between. Germline CDR1 reads SGHKS; CDR2 reads YYEKEE (reference sequence). Here the CDR3 DNA reads TGTGCCAGCAGCTTTTCGAAGCCTCAGGGGCAGTACTTC. Translating gives CASSFSKPQGQYF.

The chain joins TRBV28 to TRBJ2-1, with 14 bases that match TRBD2. The CDR3 is 15 amino acids. V dropped 3 bases and J dropped 8; count of bases not matched to a gene: 3. CDR1 and CDR2 (germline): MDHEN, SYDVKM. Written as DNA, the CDR3 is TGTGCCAGCAGTTTTGGACTAGCGGGAGGAGATGAGCAGTTCTTC. Amino acid sequence: CASSFGLAGGDEQFF. Full variable domain (outside the CDR3, taken from reference TRBV28 and TRBJ2-1): DVKVTQSSRYLVKRTGEKVFLECVQDMDHENMFWYRQDPGLGLRLIYFSYDVKMKEKGDIPEGYSVSREKKERFSLILESASTNQTSMYLCASSFGLAGGDEQFFGPGTRLTVL.

The chain is built from TRBV9 and TRBJ2-1; 13 bases fit TRBD2. CDR3 length: 18 amino acids. Germline V lookup: CDR1 SGDLS, CDR2 YYNGEE. Trimming cost V 0 bases and J 6 bases; bases outside gene matches: 9. The CDR3 protein is CASSVATVTSGRLNEQFF. The CDR3 DNA follows: TGTGCCAGCAGCGTAGCTACAGTGACTAGCGGGAGGCTCAATGAGCAGTTCTTC.

V and J are TRBV12-3 or TRBV12-4 and TRBJ2-1; D remains ambiguous. V gave up 0 bases and J gave up 6 bases, with 6 bases separating them. This CDR3 is built from 13 residues. The CDR3 is CASSLAIFNEQFF. The CDR3 DNA reads TGTGCCAGCAGTTTAGCGATATTCAATGAGCAGTTCTTC.

This clonotype was picked up a small number of times. The V call is TRBV3-1, the J call TRBJ2-7, with D unresolved. CDR1 is LGHDT, CDR2 YNNKEL, per germline (reference sequence). There are 15 residues in the CDR3. V lost 3 bases and J lost 7, with 19 bases in between. The DNA of the CDR3 is TGTGCCAGCAGCCAGAATACAATGGTCGATCGAGAGCAGTACTTC. Translated: CASSQNTMVDREQYF.

The rearrangement uses TRBV5-1 and TRBJ2-5, with D hard to call. Trimming cost V 4 bases and J 2 bases, with 15 bases left between them. CDR1 and CDR2 (germline): SGHRS, YFSETQ. The CDR3 is 15 amino acids. CDR3 DNA: TGCGCCAGCAGCGCAGCTATGGCGGATCAAGAGACCCAGTACTTC. Amino acids: CASSAAMADQETQYF.

V usage is TRBV20-1 and J usage is TRBJ2-1; 10 nucleotides align to TRBD2. The CDR3 totals 14 residues. Germline CDR1 DFQATT, CDR2 SNEGSKA (reference sequence). V lost 5 bases, J lost 12 bases, and 13 bases stayed unmatched. The CDR3 region has the DNA TGCAGTGCTGGCCAGGGACTAGCGCTAGATGGGCAGTTCTTC. The encoded protein is CSAGQGLALDGQFF.

This clonotype was picked up one time. The V and J genes are TRBV7-9 and TRBJ1-2; weak D call: TRBD1 (5 bases). Trimming stripped 5 bases from V and 0 bases from J, with 13 bases between. In germline, CDR1 is SEHNR, CDR2 FQNEAQ (reference sequence). The CDR3 is 15 amino acids. In nucleotides, the CDR3 is TGTGCCAGCAGCCCGAACCCAGGGCCTAACTATGGCTACACCTTC. Protein sequence: CASSPNPGPNYGYTF.

The rearrangement joins TRBV6-5 to TRBJ2-7; 10 bases agree with TRBD1. With 2 bases clipped from V and 4 bases from J, the junction kept 8 bases outside the gene matches. This CDR3 has 16 residues. CDR1 is MNHEY and CDR2 is SVGAGI in the germline V gene. CDR3 in amino acids: CASSYGGDRGLYEQYF. CDR3 sequence (DNA): TGTGCCAGCAGTTACGGGGGAGACAGGGGGCTATACGAGCAGTACTTC.

This clonotype was observed a handful of times. The chain is built from TRBV10-2 and TRBJ2-5, with a weak D call TRBD1 (6 bases). The assigned J gene may be wrong: the sequence end matches TRBJ2-7 better. The CDR3 spans 15 residues. Germline lookup yields CDR1 WSHSY and CDR2 SAAADI. The CDR3 bases are TGCGCCAGCAGTGAGTCTCTGGGACATACATACGAGCAGTACTTC. Its translation is CASSESLGHTYEQYF.

The chain uses TRBV6-5 and TRBJ2-4; possible D gene TRBD2, 6 bases. This CDR3 is 15 amino acids long. Trimming removed 6 bases at V and 1 base at J, with 13 bases between. The germline V gene encodes CDR1 MNHEY and CDR2 SVGAGI. The CDR3: CASRPGGKAKNIQYF. The CDR3 DNA is TGTGCCAGCAGACCCGGCGGGAAGGCCAAAAACATTCAGTACTTC.

The chain has TRBV20-1 and TRBJ2-2, with D perhaps matching TRBD1 or TRBD2 (5 bases each). Between the trimmed V and J ends, which lost 6 bases and 2 bases, there was a span of 13 bases. The CDR3 covers 14 residues. Germline V gene sequence: CDR1 DFQATT, CDR2 SNEGSKA (reference sequence). The CDR3 DNA is TGCAGTGCCGTTCGTGGGGGTAACACCGGGGAGCTGTTTTTT. This sequence encodes CSAVRGGNTGELFF.

This clonotype was detected a few times. This rearrangement joins TRBV4-2 to TRBJ2-5; D is ambiguous. The end of the DNA fits TRBJ2-7 better, so the J call may be wrong. The CDR3 has 15 amino acids. Germline CDR1 and CDR2: LGHNA and YNFKEQ. The CDR3 loop reads CASSQDLLLTYEQYF. The DNA for the CDR3 is TGTGCCAGCAGCCAAGATCTCCTACTCACCTACGAGCAGTACTTC.

The chain has TRBV4-2 and TRBJ2-1, with 8 nucleotides matching TRBD2. CDR1 LGHNA and CDR2 YNFKEQ come from the germline V gene. The CDR3 totals 16 residues. Trimming took 1 base from V and 4 from J; bases not matched to a gene: 6. CDR3 DNA: TGTGCCAGCAGCCAAGGTCGAGCGGGAGTATACAATGAGCAGTTCTTC. Protein: CASSQGRAGVYNEQFF.

V is TRBV7-3 and J is TRBJ2-5, with D unresolved. This CDR3 comprises 13 residues. Germline loops: CDR1 SGHTA, CDR2 FQGTGA. Trimming removed 1 base at V and 5 bases at J, with 8 bases between. CDR3: CASSLNLVETQYF. CDR3 nucleotide sequence: TGTGCCAGCAGCTTAAATCTGGTGGAGACCCAGTACTTC.

The table lists this clonotype with many counts. The chain carries TRBV20-1 and TRBJ2-3; no firm D call. Germline CDR1 is DFQATT and CDR2 is SNEGSKA (reference sequence). V was clipped by 5 bases and J by 9 bases, with 24 bases between them. There are 15 residues in the CDR3. For the CDR3, the DNA is TGCAGTGCTCCCCGTGGAGCGATTAGCCCTCCGACGCAGTATTTT. Residues: CSAPRGAISPPTQYF.

This clonotype was detected ten times or more. The V and J genes are TRBV5-1 and TRBJ1-4, with TRBD1 matching 11 bases. The CDR3 extends over 16 amino acids. Germline V gene data show CDR1 as SGHRS and CDR2 as YFSETQ. V lost 1 base and J lost 7; bases outside the gene matches: 6. The CDR3 region is CASSLSGQGAREKLFF. Here the CDR3 DNA reads TGCGCCAGCAGCTTGTCCGGACAGGGGGCGCGTGAAAAACTGTTTTTT.

Only a few counts were recorded for this clonotype. V gene TRBV5-5 combines with J gene TRBJ2-4; D not resolved. CDR1 SGHKS and CDR2 YYEKEE come from the germline V gene (reference sequence). V was pared by 4 bases and J by 0 bases, with 17 bases between. The CDR3 totals 17 residues. CDR3 loop: CASSPERRSPAKNIQYF. Written as DNA, the CDR3 is TGTGCCAGCAGCCCCGAACGTAGAAGCCCAGCCAAAAACATTCAGTACTTC.

This clonotype has more than one count but fewer than ten. This sequence joins TRBV11-2 and TRBJ2-5; 8 bases match TRBD1. The J call may be faulty, since TRBJ2-1 better matches the DNA end. This CDR3 contains 18 residues. CDR1 and CDR2 from the germline V gene are SGHAT and FQNNGV. The CDR3 DNA is TGTGCCAGCAGCTTAGTCCCCCTGACAGGGGCTTACAAGGATGAGCAGTTCTTC. Translating it yields CASSLVPLTGAYKDEQFF.

This clonotype showed up just a few times. The J gene is TRBJ2-5, the V gene TRBV20-1, with D hard to call. Between the trimmed V and J ends, which lost 5 bases and 4 bases, there was a span of 11 bases. Germline CDR1 reads DFQATT; CDR2 reads SNEGSKA (reference sequence). This CDR3 contains 12 residues. CDR3: CSAGRFRETQYF. The CDR3 DNA reads as TGCAGTGCTGGGCGGTTTCGAGAGACCCAGTACTTC.

In its sample, this clonotype was seen a few times. The chain joins TRBV18 to TRBJ2-5; weak D call: TRBD1 (5 bases). The CDR3 consists of 12 residues. Trimming shortened V by 3 bases and J by 4 bases, and 6 bases separated the two germline ends. CDR1 is KGHSH and CDR2 is LQKENI in the germline V gene. The CDR3 bases are TGTGCCAGCTCACCCAGGGCAGAGACCCAGTACTTC. Protein sequence: CASSPRAETQYF.

This clonotype was seen a few times. The rearrangement joins TRBV28 to TRBJ2-7; D might be TRBD1 or TRBD2, each matching 5 bases. From germline, CDR1 is MDHEN and CDR2 SYDVKM. Trimming shortened V by 5 bases and J by 2 bases, and 13 bases separated the two germline ends. The CDR3 is 14 amino acids. The CDR3 region is CASSPSGPPYEQYF. The CDR3 nucleotides are TGTGCCAGCAGTCCCTCGGGACCCCCCTACGAGCAGTACTTC.

This clonotype was observed a handful of times. Here the CDR3 DNA reads TGTGCCAGCAGTTTTGGGGGACAAGGGGCGACGAATAATTCACCCCTCCACTTT. Its protein product is CASSFGGQGATNNSPLHF. The chain joins TRBV28 to TRBJ1-6, with a weak D call TRBD1 (6 bases). The V gene lost 3 bases and the J gene lost 5 bases, with 20 bases spanning the gap. CDR1 is MDHEN and CDR2 is SYDVKM in the germline V gene. The CDR3 contains 18 residues.

The chain has TRBV3-1 and TRBJ2-3; 10 bases line up with TRBD2. The V segment lost 5 bases and the J segment 2 bases; nucleotides outside the gene matches: 7. There are 16 residues in the CDR3. Germline CDR1 is LGHDT and CDR2 is YNNKEL (reference sequence). The CDR3 sequence: CASSSSSGSATDTQYF. CDR3 sequence (DNA): TGTGCCAGCAGCAGTTCTAGCGGGAGCGCCACAGATACGCAGTATTTT.

This clonotype came up a few times. The CDR3 reads CASSQERQEYNEKLFF. CDR3 sequence (DNA): TGCGCCAGCAGCCAAGAACGCCAGGAGTATAATGAAAAACTGTTTTTT. The chain links TRBV4-1 to TRBJ1-4, with D unresolved. V shed 0 bases and J shed 4 bases, with 12 bases lying between them. Germline loops: CDR1 MGHRA, CDR2 YSYEKL. This CDR3 has 16 residues.

The V and J genes are TRBV3-1 and TRBJ2-1, with a tentative D call TRBD2 (5 bases). Germline V lookup: CDR1 LGHDT, CDR2 YNNKEL (reference sequence). V was pared by 2 bases and J by 16 bases, with 15 bases between. The CDR3 contains 12 residues. Here the CDR3 DNA reads TGTGCCAGCAGCCAACCCGAGGGCCGAGAATTCTTC. The encoded protein is CASSQPEGREFF.

The chain is built from TRBV12-3 or TRBV12-4 and TRBJ1-4; 10 bases align to TRBD1. This CDR3 comprises 17 residues. Unmatched junction bases numbered 11, after V lost 5 bases and J lost 5 bases. The CDR3 region is CASSPGTGVVKNEKLFF. The CDR3 DNA reads TGTGCCAGCAGTCCCGGGACAGGGGTGGTCAAGAATGAAAAACTGTTTTTT.

This clonotype was detected a few times. The junction shows a germline mismatch at one end, possibly a read error. CDR3 DNA sequence: TGCGCCAGCAGCCAAGGGGCTGGCAGCCAAGGGACCCAGTACTTC. It is translated as CASSQGAGSQGTQYF. This sequence joins TRBV4-3 and TRBJ2-5, with unresolved D. The CDR3 totals 15 residues. CDR1 LGHNA and CDR2 YSLEER come from the germline V gene.

This clonotype was seen just once. V is TRBV27 and J is TRBJ1-1; 7 bases line up with TRBD1. The CDR3 covers 12 residues. J gave up 8 bases and V 6 bases, and 6 bases lay outside the gene matches. Germline V CDR1 and CDR2: MNHEY, SMNVEV (reference sequence). CDR3 coding DNA: TGTGCCAGCAGAAGTGTGGGACAGGAAGCTTTCTTT. Protein product: CASRSVGQEAFF.

The rearrangement links TRBV11-2 to TRBJ2-5; 9 nucleotides line up with TRBD1. Germline V lookup: CDR1 SGHAT, CDR2 FQNNGV. The CDR3 is 16 residues long. The V gene end was trimmed by 1 base and the J gene end by 1 base; junction bases not matched to a gene: 4. Written as DNA, the CDR3 is TGTGCCAGCAGCTTAGCGGGACAGGGAACCCAAGAGACCCAGTACTTC. Translated: CASSLAGQGTQETQYF.

This clonotype appeared a few times. Germline and junction disagree at one end, which may indicate a read error. The gene calls are TRBV20-1 and TRBJ1-3; no clear D. In germline, CDR1 is DFQATT, CDR2 SNEGSKA (reference sequence). This CDR3 spans 13 amino acids. Written as DNA, the CDR3 is TGCAGTGCTAGAGATCTTAGTAAGGCTGGGTTGGATTTT. Translated, it gives CSARDLSKAGLDF.

The table lists this clonotype with a few counts. This chain uses TRBV28 with TRBJ2-7; D gene uncertain. The ends were cut back, 6 bases at V and 0 bases at J, with 18 bases in the middle. In germline, CDR1 is MDHEN, CDR2 SYDVKM. The CDR3 sequence is 16 residues long. CDR3 region: CASRPPKTPSSYEQYF. In DNA, the CDR3 is TGTGCCAGCAGACCCCCAAAAACTCCGAGCTCCTACGAGCAGTACTTC.